This T cell receptor beta chain emerged from a study of technical replicates of blood from a few donors. The data were produced by immunoSEQ multiplex PCR, yet TCRdb's version contains in-frame clones alone and is incomplete. In the table there are around 80,000 clones, around nine tenths of which are singletons. CDR1 and CDR2 from the germline V gene are MNHNY and SVGAGI (reference sequence). V lost 4 bases, J lost 3 bases, and 10 bases lay in between. The CDR3 spans 13 residues. Sample: T cells isolated from PBMCs. The rearrangement links TRBV6-6 to TRBJ2-7; TRBD2 is a possible D gene (5 bases). The receptor was derived from a human donor in good health. CDR3 in DNA: TGTGCCAGCAGTTCCGTACTAGGCTACGAGCAGTACTTC. Protein product: CASSSVLGYEQYF.